One sample yielded the 24 T cell receptor beta chains listed below, sequenced in a study of sequential checkpoint blockade in melanoma. The treatment denotes: randomized to nivolumab then ipilimumab (arm A) or the reverse (arm B). This table comes from immunoSEQ multiplex PCR, and its TCRdb copy is limited to in-frame clones, with some not included. The sample includes 5,500 to 6,500 clones, nearly 90% of them seen just once. Sequencing was performed on CD8+ T cells sorted from blood (inferred from file names), taken from a patient given nivolumab and ipilimumab in sequence. The receptor source for this set is a human donor with melanoma.

This clone was counted only a few times. This chain connects TRBV27 to TRBJ2-7; 7 nucleotides agree with TRBD2. The ends lost 6 bases at V and 3 bases at J; junction bases unmatched: 8. The CDR3 is 14 residues long. CDR1 and CDR2 from the germline V gene are MNHEY and SMNVEV (reference sequence). DNA of the CDR3: TGTGCCAGCAGCAAAGGGAGGGACGGCTACGAGCAGTACTTC. Protein: CASSKGRDGYEQYF.

The rearrangement links TRBV9 to TRBJ2-7, with 9 bases aligning to TRBD1. This CDR3 is built from 14 residues. V was pared by 3 bases and J by 2 bases, with 3 bases of the junction left unmatched. Germline V gene data show CDR1 as SGDLS and CDR2 as YYNGEE. DNA for the CDR3: TGTGCCAGCAGCGCGACAGGGGGACCCTACGAGCAGTACTTC. Its protein product is CASSATGGPYEQYF.

This chain links TRBV2 with TRBJ1-1; TRBD1 aligns across 8 bases. J was trimmed by 7 bases and V by 3 bases; bases with no gene match: 10. CDR1 and CDR2 (germline): SNHLY, FYNNEI. CDR3 length: 15 amino acids. CDR3 bases: TGTGCCAGCAGTGACGCCCCAGGGGGCTACTTTGAAGCTTTCTTT. Translation gives CASSDAPGGYFEAFF.

This clone was recorded only once. The chain employs TRBV27 and TRBJ2-7; 7 bases match TRBD2. Germline V gene data show CDR1 as MNHEY and CDR2 as SMNVEV (reference sequence). V lost 5 bases, J lost 9 bases, and 13 bases stayed unmatched. CDR3 length: 14 residues. In DNA form, the CDR3 reads TGTGCCAGCAGTGCGGCCGGTGGGGGGGAAGGGCAGTACTTC. It codes for CASSAAGGGEGQYF.

This clone occurred once. J is TRBJ1-2 and V is TRBV27; 8 bases map to TRBD1. Germline V CDR1 and CDR2: MNHEY, SMNVEV (reference sequence). V shed 4 bases and J 8 bases; nucleotides not matched to a gene: 6. CDR3 size: 13 residues. The CDR3 region has the DNA TGTGCCAGCAGTTCCACAGGGGGGGGAGGCTACACCTTC. It encodes CASSSTGGGGYTF.

The J gene is TRBJ2-3, the V gene TRBV7-2, with 11 bases fitting TRBD2. Germline CDR1 is SGHTA and CDR2 is FQGNSA. The trim removed 2 bases at V and 4 bases at J, leaving 5 bases unmatched. The CDR3 is 16 amino acids. The CDR3 coding sequence is TGTGCCAGCAGCTTAAGCCATAGCGGGAGGGCAGATACGCAGTATTTT. The encoded protein is CASSLSHSGRADTQYF.

V gene TRBV6-1 combines with J gene TRBJ1-2, with D hard to call. From germline, CDR1 is MNHNS and CDR2 SASEGT. V was trimmed by 2 bases and J by 3 bases, leaving 16 bases between them. The CDR3 runs 16 residues. The CDR3 sequence: CASSEWLLGWDYGYTF. The CDR3 bases are TGTGCCAGCAGTGAATGGTTGCTGGGCTGGGACTATGGCTACACCTTC.

This clone came up once. The J gene is TRBJ2-7, the V gene TRBV11-2; 11 bases fit TRBD2. The V and J ends lost 7 bases and 4 bases, in that order; junction bases with no gene match: 6. The CDR3 consists of 14 residues. Germline CDR1 is SGHAT and CDR2 is FQNNGV. CDR3 nucleotides: TGTGCCAGCACGGAGACTAGCGGGATGTACGAGCAGTACTTC. This encodes CASTETSGMYEQYF.

This clone occurred a few times. The same CDR3 also results from other DNA sequences found in this sample. CDR3 region: CASSLWGLAGEETQYF. The CDR3 coding sequence is TGCGCCAGCAGCTTGTGGGGACTAGCGGGGGAAGAGACCCAGTACTTC. This sequence joins TRBV5-1 and TRBJ2-5, with 14 bases lining up with TRBD2. The V gene end was trimmed by 1 base and the J gene end by 3 bases; junction bases not matched to a gene: 2. The CDR3 is 16 amino acids. Germline CDR1 and CDR2: SGHRS and YFSETQ.

The rearrangement uses TRBV28 and TRBJ2-5; D is ambiguous. The germline V and J ends were trimmed by 6 bases and 7 bases, with 18 bases remaining between them. The germline CDR1 and CDR2 sequences are MDHEN and SYDVKM. The CDR3 is 14 amino acids. Here the CDR3 reads CASSLSAGWVTQYF. The CDR3 DNA reads as TGTGCCAGCAGCCTTAGTGCAGGTTGGGTGACCCAGTACTTC. Using reference TRBV28 and TRBJ2-5 for the parts outside the CDR3, the full variable domain is DVKVTQSSRYLVKRTGEKVFLECVQDMDHENMFWYRQDPGLGLRLIYFSYDVKMKEKGDIPEGYSVSREKKERFSLILESASTNQTSMYLCASSLSAGWVTQYFGPGTRLLVL.

The rearrangement joins TRBV19 to TRBJ2-2; TRBD2 matches at 15 bases. From germline, CDR1 is LNHDA and CDR2 SQIVND (reference sequence). V shed 4 bases, J shed 6 bases, and the junction held 9 bases outside the gene matches. This CDR3 has 18 amino acids. Written as DNA, the CDR3 is TGTGCCAGTAGTACCCGGACTAGCGGGAGGGCCTTTTCCGGGGAGCTGTTTTTT. This gives the protein CASSTRTSGRAFSGELFF.

This chain links TRBV21-1 with TRBJ2-1; the DNA was not compared with TRBD2, the D call given in the table. TRBV21-1 is given as a pseudogene. CDR3 length: 14 amino acids. The chain's CDR3 is CATFTSGRGDEQFF. The CDR3 coding sequence is TGTGCCACCTTTACTAGCGGGAGAGGGGATGAGCAGTTCTTC.

The genes are TRBV18 and TRBJ2-1; TRBD2 aligns across 11 bases. V was pared by 3 bases and J by 7 bases, with 5 bases of the junction left unmatched. Germline V gene lookup returns CDR1 KGHSH and CDR2 LQKENI. The CDR3 sequence is 15 residues long. The CDR3 bases are TGTGCCAGCTCACCGTATAGCGGGAGGGGTAATGAGCAGTTCTTC. This gives the protein CASSPYSGRGNEQFF.

V is TRBV4-1 and J is TRBJ2-1; TRBD2 aligns across 7 bases. This CDR3 is 14 amino acids long. Germline CDR1 MGHRA, CDR2 YSYEKL. V lost 4 bases and J lost 6; bases outside the gene matches: 6. Here the CDR3 reads CASSLGLEPNEQFF. CDR3 nucleotide sequence: TGCGCCAGCAGCCTCGGACTAGAGCCCAATGAGCAGTTCTTC.

By share, this clone counts as medium-sized (0.01 to 0.1%). The J gene is TRBJ2-3, the V gene TRBV5-1, with 7 bases that match TRBD2. Germline loops: CDR1 SGHRS, CDR2 YFSETQ. V lost 6 bases, J lost 6 bases, and 13 bases stayed unmatched. The CDR3 runs 15 residues. CDR3 nucleotide sequence: TGCGCCAGCACCCTAAAAGCGGGACTCGGGGATACGCAGTATTTT. Translating gives CASTLKAGLGDTQYF.

This chain joins TRBV9 and TRBJ2-5, with D perhaps TRBD1 (6 bases). Germline assignment: CDR1 SGDLS and CDR2 YYNGEE. V was pared by 4 bases and J by 1 base, with 8 bases between. This CDR3 is built from 13 residues. This CDR3 reads CASSSRGQETQYF. CDR3 in DNA: TGTGCCAGCAGCTCCAGGGGCCAAGAGACCCAGTACTTC.

This rearrangement joins TRBV7-9 to TRBJ2-1, with D possibly being TRBD2 (7 bases). Germline V gene lookup returns CDR1 SEHNR and CDR2 FQNEAQ (reference sequence). The V end lost 6 bases, the J end lost 9 bases, and 24 bases lay between the germline ends. The CDR3 loop spans 16 amino acids. The CDR3 sequence: CASSFRGGRALFEQFF. The CDR3 DNA sequence: TGTGCCAGCAGTTTTAGAGGGGGGAGGGCCCTTTTTGAGCAGTTCTTC.

The rearrangement uses TRBV4-3 and TRBJ2-7; D might be TRBD2 (6 bases). Looked up from germline, CDR1 is LGHNA and CDR2 is YSLEER. This CDR3 is 16 amino acids long. V lost 0 bases, J lost 4 bases, and 16 bases lay in between. Here the CDR3 reads CASSQDWRDGAYEQYF. CDR3 nucleotides: TGCGCCAGCAGCCAAGATTGGCGGGACGGAGCTTACGAGCAGTACTTC.

The J gene is TRBJ1-2, the V gene TRBV9; possibly TRBD1 for D (5 bases). V shed 4 bases and J shed 7 bases, with 14 bases lying between them. Germline CDR1 is SGDLS and CDR2 is YYNGEE. The length of the CDR3 is 13 residues. CDR3 protein: CASSTGGGAGYTF. As DNA, the CDR3 is TGTGCCAGCAGCACCGGAGGCGGGGCTGGCTACACCTTC.

This chain joins TRBV7-9 and TRBJ1-1, with D unclear. Trimming left V 2 bases short and J 0 bases short, with 13 bases between. Germline-derived CDR1 and CDR2 are SEHNR and FQNEAQ (reference sequence). There are 16 residues in the CDR3. CDR3 region: CASSLNSRVLNTEAFF. The CDR3 DNA is TGTGCCAGCAGCTTAAATTCGAGGGTCCTGAACACTGAAGCTTTCTTT.

The chain uses TRBV14 and TRBJ2-7, with 14 bases lining up with TRBD2. Trimming at V came to 1 base and at J to 3 bases, leaving 2 bases not matched to a gene. Germline assignment: CDR1 SGHDN and CDR2 FVKESK. The CDR3 is 16 residues long. CDR3 in amino acids: CASSQGLAGGFYEQYF. For the CDR3, the DNA is TGTGCCAGCAGCCAAGGACTAGCGGGAGGGTTCTACGAGCAGTACTTC.

The gene calls are TRBV6-5 and TRBJ2-7, with D tentatively TRBD1 (5 bases). With 2 bases removed from V and 3 bases from J, the gap between germline ends came to 8 bases. Germline assignment: CDR1 MNHEY and CDR2 SVGAGI. The CDR3 totals 13 residues. CDR3 sequence: CASSYTTDYEQYF. The DNA of the CDR3 is TGTGCCAGCAGTTACACGACAGACTACGAGCAGTACTTC.

The chain combines TRBV28 with TRBJ2-7; TRBD1 aligns across 8 bases. CDR1 and CDR2 (germline): MDHEN, SYDVKM. V trimming: 6 bases; J trimming: 2 bases; junction bases outside the gene matches: 6. The CDR3 is 14 amino acids. CDR3 sequence (DNA): TGTGCCAGCAGCCGGACAGGGCCAGCCTACGAGCAGTACTTC. Translation gives CASSRTGPAYEQYF.

The chain recombines TRBV10-3 with TRBJ2-7, with TRBD1 as a possible D gene (6 bases). V shed 2 bases and J shed 1 base, with 12 bases lying between them. This CDR3 is 15 amino acids long. Per the germline V gene, CDR1 is ENHRY and CDR2 is SYGVKD. CDR3 residues: CAISEPITGSYEQYF. In DNA, the CDR3 is TGTGCCATCAGTGAGCCAATAACAGGGTCCTACGAGCAGTACTTC.